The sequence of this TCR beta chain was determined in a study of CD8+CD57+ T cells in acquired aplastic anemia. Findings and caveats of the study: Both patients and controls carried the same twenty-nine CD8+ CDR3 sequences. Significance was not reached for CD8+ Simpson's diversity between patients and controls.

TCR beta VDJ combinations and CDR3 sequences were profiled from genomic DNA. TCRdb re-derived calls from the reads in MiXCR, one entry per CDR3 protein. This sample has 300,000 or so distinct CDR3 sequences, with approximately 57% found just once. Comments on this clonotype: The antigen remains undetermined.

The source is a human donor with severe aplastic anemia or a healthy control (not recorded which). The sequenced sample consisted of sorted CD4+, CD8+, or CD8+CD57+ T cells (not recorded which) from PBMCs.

The CDR3 bases are TGTGCCAGCAGTCCATACAGGGGAAATGAGCAGTATTTT. This sequence encodes CASSPYRGNEQYF. The rearrangement links TRBV6-5 to TRBJ2-3; 7 bases map to TRBD1. CDR3 size: 13 residues. Per germline, CDR1 MNHEY and CDR2 SVGAGI. V lost 5 bases and J lost 11; bases outside the gene matches: 10.